This entry concerns a single T cell receptor (beta chain). Thawed, overnight-rested PBMC were stained with GMM-loaded CD1B tetramer, viability dye and anti-CD3, then sorted. C32 glucose monomycolate from Rhodococcus equi was loaded onto the CD1B tetramers. Trimming stripped 2 bases from V and 4 bases from J, with 12 bases between. Per germline, CDR1 MRHNA and CDR2 SNTAGT. The CDR3 is 15 amino acids. The sample is drawn from a study of T cells in tuberculosis. TCR-alpha and TCR-beta chains were sequenced unpaired. Sequencing was performed with immunoSEQ multiplex PCR; in TCRdb, only in-frame clones are kept and a portion is missing. Among approximately 58,000 clones listed, nearly 90% were seen once.

Material: CD1b-GMM tetramer-negative cells sorted from PBMCs. The chain couples TRBV6-4 to TRBJ2-1; unclear D gene. The TCR was taken from an adult woman with latent tuberculosis. CDR3 coding DNA: TGTGCCAGCAGTGACACAGCAGAAAGGTACAATGAGCAGTTCTTC. Its protein is CASSDTAERYNEQFF.